This T cell receptor beta chain derives from a study of CD8 T cells in Susac syndrome. RNA amounts of roughly 0.45 to 1 ug underwent reverse transcription with random hexamers. TCRdb fed the immunoSEQ multiplex PCR reads into MiXCR, producing one record per CDR3 protein. The sample records tens of thousands of distinct CDR3 sequences, roughly 91% being singletons. CDR3 length: 15 amino acids. The V gene lost 4 bases and the J gene lost 0 bases, with 15 bases spanning the gap. In germline, CDR1 is SQVTM, CDR2 ANQGSEA. Sequenced: CD4+ T cells from PBMCs. The chain carries TRBV29-1 and TRBJ1-1; perhaps TRBD1 as D (6 bases). This clonotype was obtained from a human donor with Susac syndrome. CDR3 loop: CSVVRQGFMNTEAFF. The DNA of the CDR3 is TGCAGCGTTGTAAGGCAGGGGTTCATGAACACTGAAGCTTTCTTT.